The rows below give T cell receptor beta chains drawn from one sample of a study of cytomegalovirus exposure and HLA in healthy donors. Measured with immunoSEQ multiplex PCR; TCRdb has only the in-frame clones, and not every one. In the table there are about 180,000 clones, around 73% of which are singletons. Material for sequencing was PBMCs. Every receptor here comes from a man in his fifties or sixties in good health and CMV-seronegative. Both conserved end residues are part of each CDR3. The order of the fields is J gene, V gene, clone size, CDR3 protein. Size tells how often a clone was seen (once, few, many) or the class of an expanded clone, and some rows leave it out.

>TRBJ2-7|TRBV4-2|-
CASSQDQLRRDRVGEQYF
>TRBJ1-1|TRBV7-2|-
CASSLGQGFVAFF
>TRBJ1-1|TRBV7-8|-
CASSSSPNTEAFF
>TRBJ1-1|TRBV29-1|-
CSVTAGTGVSEAFF
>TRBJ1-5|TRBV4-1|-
CASSQVRGPGQPQHF
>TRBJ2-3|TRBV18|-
CASSPGIGGLSDTQYF
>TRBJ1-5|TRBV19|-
CASSITGTGGGNQPQHF
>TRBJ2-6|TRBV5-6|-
CASSLVGRDSGANVLTF
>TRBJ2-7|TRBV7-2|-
CASSLAAESEQYF
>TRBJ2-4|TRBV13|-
CASSSGQGRTMAKNIQYF
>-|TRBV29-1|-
CSVGGGYDEQYF
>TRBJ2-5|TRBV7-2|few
CASSSGLAGETQYF
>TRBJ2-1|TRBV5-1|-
CASSTRQGGGNEQFF
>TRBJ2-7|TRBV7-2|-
CASASSYEQYF
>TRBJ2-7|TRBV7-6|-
CASSLLAGARAYEQYF
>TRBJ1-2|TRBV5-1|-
CASSLTGGTNYGYTF
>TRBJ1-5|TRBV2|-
CASSEGGGNQPQHF
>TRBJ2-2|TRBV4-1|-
CASSQALPNTGELFF
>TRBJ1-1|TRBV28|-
CASVGGTEAFF
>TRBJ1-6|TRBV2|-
CASTTRADSPLHF
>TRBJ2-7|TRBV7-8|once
CASSLIGRVDEQYF
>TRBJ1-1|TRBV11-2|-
CASSLDINTEAFF
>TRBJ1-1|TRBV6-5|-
CASSYSNRATEAFF
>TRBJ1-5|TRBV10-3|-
CAIRADRGQGQPQHF
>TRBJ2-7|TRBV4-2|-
CASSQEKRGFDEQYF
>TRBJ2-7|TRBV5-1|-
CASSSSSGASYEQYF
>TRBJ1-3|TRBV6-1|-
CASTPGIYSGNTIYF
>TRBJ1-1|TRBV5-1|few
CASSLNGGCEAFF
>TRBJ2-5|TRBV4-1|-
CASSQRGAKETQYF